The rows below give T cell receptor beta chains drawn from one sample of a study of Ad26.COV2.S vaccination and SARS-CoV-2 variants. Some clones are missing from TCRdb's copy, which holds only in-frame ones; the method was immunoSEQ multiplex PCR. The data contain 75,000 to 100,000 clones, approximately 77% of them singletons. Sample: peripheral blood, taken after recovery from COVID-19. All receptors derive from a human donor who had recovered from COVID-19. Both conserved end residues are part of each CDR3. The D gene is left open where the match is weak. Clone sizes are given selectively: once, few, many, or a class where the clone is expanded.

>TRBV2|once|.|TRBJ2-1
CASRGTPIYNEQFF
TGTGCCAGCAGGGGGACTCCGATTTACAATGAGCAGTTCTTC
>TRBV13|.|.|TRBJ2-7
CASSLGRQSGEQYF
TGTGCCAGCAGCTTAGGGAGACAGAGTGGCGAGCAGTACTTC
>TRBV10-1|.|.|TRBJ2-1
CASSESAPRNEQFF
TGCGCCAGCAGTGAGTCTGCCCCTCGCAATGAGCAGTTCTTC
>TRBV11-3|.|.|TRBJ2-5
CASSLEGGTQYF
TGTGCCAGCAGCTTAGAAGGGGGGACCCAGTACTTC
>TRBV27|.|TRBD1|TRBJ1-1
CASITGVEAFF
TGTGCCAGCATTACAGGGGTCGAAGCTTTCTTT
>TRBV10-1|.|.|TRBJ2-4
CASSPGILAKNIQYF
TGCGCCAGCAGCCCAGGAATCCTAGCCAAAAACATTCAGTACTTC
>TRBV10-3|.|TRBD2|TRBJ2-1
CATQSGTSGGNEQFF
TGTGCCACCCAATCCGGGACTAGCGGTGGTAATGAGCAGTTCTTC
>TRBV5-1|.|TRBD2|TRBJ2-5
CASSLLVAGGQETQYF
TGCGCCAGCAGCTTGTTGGTAGCGGGAGGCCAAGAGACCCAGTACTTC
>TRBV27|once|.|TRBJ2-1
CASGGWGDNEQFF
TGTGCCAGCGGGGGTTGGGGGGACAATGAGCAGTTCTTC
>TRBV28|.|TRBD2|TRBJ2-3
CASSQGLAGGDTQYF
TGTGCCAGCAGCCAGGGACTAGCGGGAGGAGATACGCAGTATTTT
>TRBV18|few|.|TRBJ1-2
CASSRTEIYGYTF
TGTGCCAGCTCGAGGACGGAGATATATGGCTACACCTTC
>TRBV6-5|few|TRBD1|TRBJ2-7
CASSSHRGSYEQYF
TGTGCCAGCAGCAGCCACAGGGGATCCTACGAGCAGTACTTC
>TRBV2|.|.|TRBJ1-5
CASSEGGLTQPQHF
TGTGCCAGCAGTGAAGGCGGGCTAACTCAGCCCCAGCATTTT
>TRBV28|few|.|TRBJ1-6
CASSLWRQGSLNSPLHF
TGTGCCAGCAGTTTATGGCGGCAGGGATCCCTTAATTCACCCCTCCACTTT
>TRBV11-2|.|TRBD1|TRBJ2-3
CASSSTEVQGYWTDTQYF
TGTGCCAGCAGCTCGACCGAAGTACAGGGGTACTGGACAGATACGCAGTATTTT
>TRBV11-3|.|TRBD2|TRBJ2-2
CASSPSGNGELFF
TGTGCCAGCAGTCCTAGCGGGAATGGGGAGCTGTTTTTT
>TRBV28|.|TRBD1|TRBJ1-5
CASSLEGAGNQPQHF
TGTGCCAGCAGTTTGGAGGGGGCAGGCAATCAGCCCCAGCATTTT
>TRBV11-3|.|.|TRBJ2-3
CASSLTRWGANTDTQYF
TGTGCCAGCAGCCTCACGAGGTGGGGCGCAAACACAGATACGCAGTATTTT
>TRBV4-3|.|.|TRBJ2-1
CASSQDGGRGNNEQFF
TGCGCCAGCAGCCAAGATGGGGGGCGCGGGAACAATGAGCAGTTCTTC
>TRBV7-6|few|.|TRBJ2-5
CASSLSDWEQETQYF
TGTGCCAGCAGCTTATCGGACTGGGAACAAGAGACCCAGTACTTC
>TRBV5-4|.|.|TRBJ2-1
CASSLGGGRSSYNEQFF
TGTGCCAGCAGCTTGGGTGGGGGTCGGAGCTCCTACAATGAGCAGTTCTTC
>TRBV27|.|TRBD1|TRBJ1-2
CASSSDRANYGYTF
TGTGCCAGCAGTTCGGACAGGGCCAACTATGGCTACACCTTC
>TRBV6-4|.|.|TRBJ2-2
CASSRQQNTGELFF
TGTGCCAGCAGTCGGCAACAGAACACCGGGGAGCTGTTTTTT
>TRBV7-2|.|TRBD2|TRBJ2-1
CASSPPGTSEEQFF
TGTGCCAGCAGCCCACCCGGGACTAGCGAGGAGCAGTTCTTC